Below are 24 T cell receptor beta chains sequenced from a single sample in a study of technical replicates of blood from a handful of donors. The assay was immunoSEQ multiplex PCR, and TCRdb's table has in-frame clones only and misses some. This repertoire shows some 93,000 clones, approximately 95% found once; its top ten account for roughly 0.28%. Input material: T cells isolated from PBMCs. These receptors all stem from a human donor in good health.

The genes are TRBV18 and TRBJ1-1; D perhaps matches TRBD1 (5 bases). V lost 2 bases to trimming and J lost 1 base, with 11 bases between them. This CDR3 comprises 15 residues. Germline V gene lookup returns CDR1 KGHSH and CDR2 LQKENI. This chain's CDR3 is CASSPTLTGNTEAFF. Here the CDR3 DNA reads TGTGCCAGCTCACCAACCCTTACAGGGAACACTGAAGCTTTCTTT.

The rearrangement uses TRBV2 and TRBJ1-2; D uncertain. This CDR3 has 15 residues. Germline V gene sequence: CDR1 SNHLY, CDR2 FYNNEI. Trimming removed 3 bases at V and 8 bases at J, with 19 bases between. The CDR3 DNA reads as TGTGCCAGCAGTGATAGTAGAAGGGCGGGAGGGGGCTACACCTTC. This codes for CASSDSRRAGGGYTF.

This chain uses TRBV5-1 with TRBJ2-7; 9 bases agree with TRBD2. The CDR3 loop spans 14 amino acids. V gave up 5 bases and J gave up 3 bases; unmatched junction bases: 6. Germline assignment: CDR1 SGHRS and CDR2 YFSETQ. CDR3 coding DNA: TGCGCCAGCAGGCGGGAGGGATTGGGCTACGAGCAGTACTTC. Encoded protein: CASRREGLGYEQYF.

The V gene is TRBV14, the J gene TRBJ2-1; perhaps TRBD2 as D (7 bases). The CDR3 has 16 amino acids. Trimming cost V 1 base and J 11 bases, with 21 bases left between them. The germline V gene has CDR1 SGHDN and CDR2 FVKESK. For the CDR3, the DNA is TGTGCCAGCAGCCAAGTATCGGACAGCGGGGAGAAGAAGCAGTTCTTC. This translates into CASSQVSDSGEKKQFF.

This clone was picked up one time. The chain carries TRBV28 and TRBJ2-1; 10 bases are shared with TRBD2. This CDR3 region has 15 residues. Germline-derived CDR1 and CDR2 are MDHEN and SYDVKM. V shed 4 bases, J shed 4 bases, and the junction held 4 bases outside the gene matches. DNA of the CDR3: TGTGCCAGCAGTTCAACTAGCGGGGCTTACAATGAGCAGTTCTTC. As protein: CASSSTSGAYNEQFF.

This chain connects TRBV7-9 to TRBJ1-3; D unclear. CDR1 is SEHNR and CDR2 is FQNEAQ in the germline V gene (reference sequence). Trimming shortened V by 4 bases and J by 0 bases, and 13 bases separated the two germline ends. There are 16 residues in the CDR3. This chain's CDR3 is CASSSQTASSGNTIYF. The CDR3 bases are TGTGCCAGCAGCTCCCAGACTGCAAGCTCTGGAAACACCATATATTTT.

The gene calls are TRBV19 and TRBJ1-5; 7 nucleotides match TRBD1. CDR3 length equals 17 residues. CDR1 and CDR2 (germline): LNHDA, SQIVND (reference sequence). V gave up 5 bases and J gave up 3 bases; unmatched junction bases: 13. The CDR3 DNA reads TGTGCCAGTAGTCCGATGGGACAGATTTCCGACAATCAGCCCCAGCATTTT. Its protein product is CASSPMGQISDNQPQHF.

This chain links TRBV7-9 with TRBJ1-1; the match to TRBD1 covers 11 bases. The germline gives CDR1 SEHNR, CDR2 FQNEAQ (reference sequence). V dropped 1 base and J dropped 7; count of bases not matched to a gene: 14. The CDR3 consists of 18 residues. The CDR3 sequence: CASSLGGTGGSLALEAFF. In nucleotides, the CDR3 is TGTGCCAGCAGCTTAGGGGGGACAGGGGGATCACTGGCTCTTGAAGCTTTCTTT.

V is TRBV7-9 and J is TRBJ1-1, with D hard to call. CDR3 size: 13 residues. Trimming removed 2 bases from V and 5 bases from J, with 9 bases in between. Germline CDR1 SEHNR, CDR2 FQNEAQ (reference sequence). The DNA of the CDR3 is TGTGCCAGCAGCTTATCTTTAAAAACTGAAGCTTTCTTT. Translating it yields CASSLSLKTEAFF.

The V and J genes are TRBV9 and TRBJ2-7; D might be TRBD1 (6 bases). The CDR3 loop spans 13 amino acids. CDR1 is SGDLS and CDR2 is YYNGEE in the germline V gene. Trimming stripped 4 bases from V and 5 bases from J, with 13 bases between. The CDR3, as DNA: TGTGCCAGCAGCCCCCCCCAGGGGAACGAGCAGTACTTC. This sequence encodes CASSPPQGNEQYF.

The chain couples TRBV28 to TRBJ1-1, with D tentatively TRBD1 (5 bases). This CDR3 is 20 amino acids long. The V gene lost 2 bases and the J gene lost 0 bases, with 25 bases spanning the gap. Germline loops: CDR1 MDHEN, CDR2 SYDVKM. DNA for the CDR3: TGTGCCAGCAGTTTAAGGCCCCTCTTGAAGGGGCGGCCGATGAACACTGAAGCTTTCTTT. It codes for CASSLRPLLKGRPMNTEAFF.

The gene calls are TRBV5-1 and TRBJ1-4; 11 nucleotides align to TRBD1. Germline V CDR1 and CDR2: SGHRS, YFSETQ. V trimming: 4 bases; J trimming: 7 bases; junction bases outside the gene matches: 6. This CDR3 comprises 15 residues. CDR3 protein: CASSVGDRGSEKLFF. CDR3 coding DNA: TGCGCCAGCAGCGTAGGGGACAGGGGGTCTGAAAAACTGTTTTTT.

The chain employs TRBV14 and TRBJ2-7; 9 bases are shared with TRBD2. Germline values: CDR1 SGHDN, CDR2 FVKESK. CDR3 length: 17 residues. The V segment lost 0 bases and the J segment 0 bases; nucleotides outside the gene matches: 6. In DNA, the CDR3 is TGTGCCAGCAGCCAAGAGGGCCTAGCGGGGACCTCCTACGAGCAGTACTTC. As protein: CASSQEGLAGTSYEQYF.

This sequence joins TRBV5-6 and TRBJ2-5, with 14 nucleotides matching TRBD2. Trimming cost V 3 bases and J 5 bases; bases outside gene matches: 6. Germline loops: CDR1 SGHDT, CDR2 YYEEEE. The CDR3 is 16 amino acids. The CDR3 spells CASSSTSGRARETQYF. CDR3 bases: TGTGCCAGCAGCTCGACTAGCGGGAGGGCTAGGGAGACCCAGTACTTC.

This chain joins TRBV4-2 and TRBJ2-7; 10 bases are shared with TRBD2. V lost 10 bases, J lost 2 bases, and 11 bases stayed unmatched. Germline lookup yields CDR1 LGHNA and CDR2 YNFKEQ. The CDR3 runs to 15 residues. In DNA form, the CDR3 reads TGTGCCACCAAGAGAACCCTAGCGGGAGCCTACGAGCAGTACTTC. It codes for CATKRTLAGAYEQYF.

CDR3 protein: CASSLFLMSGRAGWDEQFF. DNA of the CDR3: TGTGCCAGCAGTTTATTCCTGATGAGCGGGAGGGCCGGTTGGGATGAGCAGTTCTTC. V gene TRBV27 combines with J gene TRBJ2-1; TRBD2 agrees at 10 bases. Germline loops: CDR1 MNHEY, CDR2 SMNVEV (reference sequence). CDR3 length: 19 amino acids. Trimming cost V 1 base and J 8 bases; bases outside gene matches: 17.

V and J are TRBV27 and TRBJ2-5, with D possibly matching TRBD1 (5 bases). The CDR3 is 13 residues long. CDR1 MNHEY and CDR2 SMNVEV come from the germline V gene (reference sequence). V lost 4 bases to trimming and J lost 1 base, with 7 bases between them. The CDR3 loop is CASSWGIQETQYF. The DNA for the CDR3 is TGTGCCAGCAGTTGGGGCATCCAAGAGACCCAGTACTTC.

This chain joins TRBV6-1 and TRBJ2-1; 8 bases agree with TRBD2. With 2 bases clipped from V and 12 bases from J, the junction kept 9 bases outside the gene matches. CDR3 length: 14 amino acids. Germline V gene sequence: CDR1 MNHNS, CDR2 SASEGT. The CDR3 reads CASSEFGTSSGQFF. CDR3 coding DNA: TGTGCCAGCAGTGAATTTGGGACTAGTTCGGGGCAGTTCTTC.

This chain joins TRBV28 and TRBJ2-7, with 7 positions matching TRBD2. Looked up from germline, CDR1 is MDHEN and CDR2 is SYDVKM. The CDR3 is made up of 12 amino acids. The junction had 1 base not matched to a gene; V was cut back by 6 bases and J by 2 bases. The CDR3: CASRRGTYEQYF. DNA of the CDR3: TGTGCCAGCAGGCGGGGGACCTACGAGCAGTACTTC.

This clone is a singleton in its sample. In DNA, the CDR3 is TGCGCCAGCAGCTTGACCGCACAGGGGGTTGGTTACGAGCAGTACTTC. Amino acids: CASSLTAQGVGYEQYF. This sequence joins TRBV5-1 and TRBJ2-7, with 8 bases fitting TRBD1. This CDR3 has 16 residues. V was pared by 1 base and J by 4 bases, with 10 bases of the junction left unmatched. Germline CDR1 SGHRS, CDR2 YFSETQ.

J is TRBJ2-3 and V is TRBV25-1; 9 bases map to TRBD1. V shed 3 bases and J 3 bases; nucleotides not matched to a gene: 4. Germline CDR1 and CDR2: MGHDK and SYGVNS. The CDR3 loop spans 15 amino acids. Here the CDR3 DNA reads TGTGCCAGCAGTGATCGGGACAGGGTAACAGATACGCAGTATTTT. Encoded protein: CASSDRDRVTDTQYF.

This rearrangement joins TRBV12-5 to TRBJ2-1; 9 bases align to TRBD2. The CDR3 loop spans 22 amino acids. Germline assignment: CDR1 LGHNT and CDR2 FRNRAP. After removal of 3 bases from V and 0 bases from J, the junction contained 21 bases not matched to a gene. The CDR3 sequence is CASGFQESSGTRVLSSYNEQFF. Here the CDR3 DNA reads TGTGCTAGTGGTTTTCAGGAGTCTAGCGGGACTCGAGTCCTCAGCTCCTACAATGAGCAGTTCTTC.

The J gene is TRBJ1-2, the V gene TRBV11-2, with a possible D match to TRBD1 (6 bases). Germline-derived CDR1 and CDR2 are SGHAT and FQNNGV. Trimming cost V 2 bases and J 6 bases, with 25 bases left between them. There are 18 residues in the CDR3. The CDR3 coding sequence is TGTGCCAGCAGCTTAATGGGTTGGACAGTAGGGCATTCAGATGGCTACACCTTC. Translating it yields CASSLMGWTVGHSDGYTF. Looking up the rest from reference TRBV11-2 and TRBJ1-2 gives the full variable domain: EAGVAQSPRYKIIEKRQSVAFWCNPISGHATLYWYQQILGQGPKLLIQFQNNGVVDDSQLPKDRFSAERLKGVDSTLKIQPAKLEDSAVYLCASSLMGWTVGHSDGYTFGSGTRLTVV.

This chain links TRBV11-3 with TRBJ2-1, with 9 bases identical to TRBD2. The length of the CDR3 is 16 residues. J lost 10 bases, V lost 1 base, and 11 bases had no gene match. Germline V gene lookup returns CDR1 SGHNT and CDR2 YENEEA. The CDR3 spells CASSLVSGGLTGEQFF. The CDR3 nucleotides are TGTGCCAGCAGCTTAGTAAGCGGGGGGCTTACGGGAGAGCAGTTCTTC.